The 18 T cell receptor beta chains reported below all come from one sample, sequenced in a study of CD8+ T cells in alopecia areata. Treatment: oral pan-JAK inhibitor, 5-10 mg twice daily. Following extraction, RNA underwent reverse transcription to cDNA, which served as the sequencing template. Clones were sequenced by immunoSEQ multiplex PCR, and TCRdb holds only the in-frame ones, with some missing. The table lists about 160,000 clones, around three fifths of them singletons. Sequenced material: CD4+ T cells sorted from blood, taken at week 4, from a patient treated with tofacitinib. The receptors stem from a human donor with alopecia areata.

The gene calls are TRBV5-1 and TRBJ2-7; TRBD1 agrees at 7 bases. CDR1 SGHRS and CDR2 YFSETQ come from the germline V gene. The J segment lost 5 bases and the V segment lost 2 bases, leaving 7 bases of the junction unmatched. The CDR3 length is 14 residues. CDR3 amino acids: CASSFFRQGDEQYF. CDR3 DNA sequence: TGCGCCAGCAGCTTCTTTCGACAGGGAGACGAGCAGTACTTC.

This chain links TRBV2 with TRBJ2-2; 8 bases align to TRBD1. The CDR3 is made up of 15 amino acids. V lost 10 bases, J lost 7 bases, and 14 bases stayed unmatched. CDR1 SNHLY and CDR2 FYNNEI come from the germline V gene. This CDR3 is CATTRAGGYGGELFF. As DNA, the CDR3 is TGTGCCACCACCCGGGCAGGGGGCTATGGCGGGGAGCTGTTTTTT.

The chain combines TRBV29-1 with TRBJ2-5; no firm D call. V was clipped by 5 bases and J by 4 bases, with 8 bases between them. The length of the CDR3 is 11 residues. Germline CDR1 SQVTM, CDR2 ANQGSEA. The chain's CDR3 is CSVRLAETQYF. The CDR3 DNA is TGCAGCGTTAGACTGGCAGAGACCCAGTACTTC.

The rearrangement joins TRBV7-6 to TRBJ2-1, with D possibly called TRBD1 or TRBD2 (5 bases each). CDR3 length equals 13 residues. V lost 8 bases, J lost 4 bases, and 12 bases lay in between. CDR1 SGHVS and CDR2 FNYEAQ come from the germline V gene. The CDR3 DNA sequence: TGTGCCAGCGGAAGATGGGGGTACAATGAGCAGTTCTTC. It specifies CASGRWGYNEQFF.

This chain joins TRBV5-6 and TRBJ2-1, with 10 bases lining up with TRBD1. Germline V gives CDR1 SGHDT, CDR2 YYEEEE. CDR3 size: 15 residues. V shed 2 bases and J 9 bases; nucleotides not matched to a gene: 8. CDR3 DNA sequence: TGTGCCAGCAGCTTCATCGGGACAGGGGAGCGTGAGCAGTTCTTC. Translation: CASSFIGTGEREQFF. Full variable domain (rest looked up from reference TRBV5-6 and TRBJ2-1): DAGVTQSPTHLIKTRGQQVTLRCSPKSGHDTVSWYQQALGQGPQFIFQYYEEEERQRGNFPDRFSGHQFPNYSSELNVNALLLGDSALYLCASSFIGTGEREQFFGPGTRLTVL.

CDR3 coding DNA: TGTGCCAGCAGCTTAGCACCATCGGGTGTTGACTACGAGCAGTACTTC. As protein: CASSLAPSGVDYEQYF. The chain is built from TRBV11-2 and TRBJ2-7; D remains unclear. The germline CDR1 and CDR2 sequences are SGHAT and FQNNGV. V shed 1 base and J shed 3 bases, with 16 bases lying between them. The CDR3 runs 16 residues.

The J gene is TRBJ1-2, the V gene TRBV5-6, with D possibly TRBD1 on 6 matching bases. Trimming removed 2 bases from V and 1 base from J, with 12 bases in between. The CDR3 contains 15 residues. Germline CDR1 SGHDT, CDR2 YYEEEE. The CDR3 loop is CASSFVGRGNYGYTF. Written as DNA, the CDR3 is TGTGCCAGCAGCTTCGTTGGCAGGGGTAACTATGGCTACACCTTC.

V gene TRBV29-1 combines with J gene TRBJ2-7; D uncertain. The CDR3 extends over 13 amino acids. The germline gives CDR1 SQVTM, CDR2 ANQGSEA. V gave up 4 bases and J gave up 0 bases, with 10 bases separating them. CDR3 loop: CSVVGLNSYEQYF. The CDR3 DNA reads as TGCAGCGTTGTAGGGTTAAACTCCTACGAGCAGTACTTC.

This clone was observed a single time. The CDR3 DNA sequence: TGTGCCAGCAGCGTAGGAGGCAACGTCCTGACTTTC. Translation gives CASSVGGNVLTF. This chain uses TRBV9 with TRBJ2-6; no clear D. The CDR3 runs to 12 residues. V dropped 0 bases and J dropped 9 bases, with 4 bases sitting between them. CDR1 and CDR2 (germline): SGDLS, YYNGEE. Complete variable domain (other parts from reference TRBV9 and TRBJ2-6): DSGVTQTPKHLITATGQRVTLRCSPRSGDLSVYWYQQSLDQGLQFLIQYYNGEERAKGNILERFSAQQFPDLHSELNLSSLELGDSALYFCASSVGGNVLTFGAGSRLTVL.

This chain uses TRBV30 with TRBJ2-2; the D is unclear. The germline gives CDR1 GTSNPN, CDR2 SVGIG (reference sequence). V gave up 2 bases and J gave up 8 bases, with 12 bases separating them. This CDR3 is 13 amino acids long. The CDR3 spells CAWSIHVGGELFF. Written as DNA, the CDR3 is TGTGCCTGGAGTATTCACGTTGGGGGGGAGCTGTTTTTT.

This chain uses TRBV7-3 with TRBJ1-6; D not resolved. This CDR3 spans 12 amino acids. V shed 5 bases and J shed 7 bases, with 6 bases lying between them. Germline V lookup: CDR1 SGHTA, CDR2 FQGTGA. CDR3: CASSGANSPLHF. The CDR3 DNA sequence: TGTGCCAGCAGCGGAGCCAATTCACCCCTCCACTTT.

This CDR3 is CASSLVNPSETQYF. The CDR3 coding sequence is TGTGCCAGCAGCTTAGTCAACCCATCGGAGACCCAGTACTTC. This chain links TRBV7-8 with TRBJ2-5; D is unresolved. V dropped 1 base and J dropped 5 bases, with 11 bases sitting between them. CDR1 is SGHVS, CDR2 FQNEAQ, per germline. The CDR3 has 14 residues.

This clone was detected once. J is TRBJ1-5 and V is TRBV28; D may be TRBD1 (5 bases). This CDR3 is built from 12 residues. V was clipped by 3 bases and J by 8 bases, with 8 bases between them. Germline V lookup: CDR1 MDHEN, CDR2 SYDVKM. Here the CDR3 reads CASSFGGEPQHF. DNA for the CDR3: TGTGCCAGCAGTTTCGGGGGAGAGCCCCAGCATTTT.

The chain carries TRBV15 and TRBJ2-5; D may be TRBD1 (6 bases). In germline, CDR1 is LNHNV, CDR2 YYDKDF (reference sequence). V was clipped by 3 bases and J by 2 bases, with 13 bases between them. The length of the CDR3 is 15 residues. The CDR3 nucleotides read TGTGCCACCAGCAGGCGACAGGCGACACAAGAGACCCAGTACTTC. The encoded protein is CATSRRQATQETQYF.

This clone was counted a single time. Distinct nucleotide sequences in the sample also encode this CDR3. This chain connects TRBV7-2 to TRBJ2-6; TRBD1 matches at 10 bases. The CDR3 contains 16 residues. CDR1 and CDR2 from the germline V gene are SGHTA and FQGNSA. V gave up 6 bases and J gave up 1 base; unmatched junction bases: 3. CDR3 residues: CASRTGGSSGANVLTF. DNA of the CDR3: TGTGCCAGCAGGACAGGGGGCTCTTCTGGGGCCAACGTCCTGACTTTC.

This rearrangement joins TRBV25-1 to TRBJ2-7; tentatively, D is TRBD1 (6 bases). The CDR3 is made up of 14 amino acids. V dropped 6 bases and J dropped 3 bases, with 15 bases sitting between them. CDR1 is MGHDK, CDR2 SYGVNS, per germline. This CDR3 is CASRGAGRGYEQYF. The DNA for the CDR3 is TGTGCCAGCAGGGGGGCCGGCAGGGGCTACGAGCAGTACTTC.

V usage is TRBV4-1 and J usage is TRBJ2-7, with D maybe TRBD2 (6 bases). Germline V CDR1 and CDR2: MGHRA, YSYEKL. Trimming shortened V by 0 bases and J by 3 bases, and 15 bases separated the two germline ends. The CDR3 contains 16 residues. The CDR3 bases are TGCGCCAGCAGCCAAGATTTGCAGGGACTCATCTACGAGCAGTACTTC. This gives the protein CASSQDLQGLIYEQYF.

V usage is TRBV7-2 and J usage is TRBJ1-6; 7 bases agree with TRBD1. Trimming cost V 0 bases and J 7 bases; bases outside gene matches: 6. The germline gives CDR1 SGHTA, CDR2 FQGNSA. The CDR3 runs to 16 residues. The CDR3 DNA reads TGTGCCAGCAGCTTAGCCCCAGGGACAGCGAATTCACCCCTCCACTTT. Translation: CASSLAPGTANSPLHF.